This TCR beta chain was profiled in a study of cytomegalovirus exposure and HLA in healthy donors (dated by TCRdb to 2016 to 2017). About the full investigation: An earlier analysis of approximately 550 of the donors reported about 250 Gb of sequence data and roughly 110 million unique TCR beta sequences from approximately 180 million T cells. Roughly 300 gigabases of sequencing data and some 85 million unique TCR sequences were included in an early release covering 550 to 650 HLA-typed donors. Of the approximately 400 genotyped donors, roughly 85% fell in the genetic ancestry cluster associated with self-reported Caucasian donors. The study aimed to test whether cataloging public T cell receptors could reveal signatures of past pathogen exposure. The study used immunosequencing to profile the T cell repertoires of approximately 630 subjects and linked those repertoires to cytomegalovirus serostatus. In addition to the first cohort of roughly 700 subjects, a separate validation cohort of 120 different subjects was used. To predict cytomegalovirus infection status, the study brought together high-throughput TCR immunosequencing, statistical association of individual TCRs with disease status, and machine learning. To study patterns of TCR occurrence, a later analysis re-analyzed previously published TCR beta repertoires from just over 650 donors and added high-resolution HLA genotyping. Rather than drawing on any new phenotypic data, the later analysis identified candidate immune exposures from TCR beta sequences and the way those sequences occurred across donors. In an earlier analysis of more than 550 of the donors, high-throughput TCR beta sequencing was used to judge whether each TCR beta V gene segment behaved as functional or pseudogenic. Donor age, sex, ethnicity and CMV serostatus were compiled alongside the repertoire data. A later genetic analysis took genome-wide SNP genotypes for about three fifths of the roughly 670 donors and used that subset as a discovery cohort. All discovery cohort repertoires had been generated on a single sequencing platform. Class I and class II HLA loci were covered by the typing at four-digit resolution. The number of typed donors differed by locus: about 620-640 for A, B, C, DRB1 and DQB1; approximately 530 for DQA1; approximately 610 for DPA1; and approximately 450 for DPB1. Four to six DR-DQ haplotypes were handled as single units for association and clustering, since linkage in the cohort was strong. Across roughly 420 genotyped donors of the cohort, an average of about 200,000 unique TCR beta nucleotide sequences per donor were sequenced, and approximately 17% of those sequences were non-productive.

In total, approximately 610 healthy bone marrow donors made up the cohort. At the time of sampling, every cohort member was nominally healthy, though immune exposures that went unrecorded were likely present. The donor tested CMV seronegative and was one of the 352 seronegative cohort members. Every donor gave a peripheral blood sample, and the peripheral blood mononuclear cells from that sample were used for TCR beta sequencing. Genomic DNA extraction from the blood cell samples was performed with the Qiagen DNeasy Blood Extraction Kit. General study outcomes and caveats: In an earlier analysis of around 600 of the donors, most TCR beta V segments were observed in productive rearrangements about 87% or about 30% of the time, broadly matching IMGT annotations. A later analysis found that most CMV-associated TCR beta chains appeared HLA-restricted, with HLA associations seemingly driven largely by CMV exposure. The study listed 164 TCR beta chains as associated with cytomegalovirus. Most TCR sequences were observed very rarely across donors, whereas some public TCRs were present in many individuals. Linkage disequilibrium might explain the correlated functional status among segregating V segments, but an unknown experimental factor could not be ruled out. At a false discovery rate of 0.05, a later analysis linked 15,000 to 20,000 TCR beta sequences to specific HLA alleles. A later analysis reported that several top co-occurrence clusters appeared linked to parvovirus B19, influenza, CMV and Epstein-Barr virus. In a later genetic analysis, a missense DCLRE1C variant was associated with V-gene and J-gene trimming of TCR beta chains, and the association was replicated in an independent cohort. In both the original and validation cohorts, the classifier was reported to diagnose cytomegalovirus status with high specificity and sensitivity. Presence/absence analyses assumed roughly uniform sequencing depth across donors, an assumption that may not hold. The only immune exposure information available for the cohort was CMV serostatus. Because counts were too low, about 17 rarely observed V segments, including chromosome 9 orphons, were excluded from the earlier analysis of some 590 of the donors. In this cohort, only TCR beta chains were sequenced, and detectable features were limited by the absence of alpha or paired-chain data. A cluster of highly shared sequence variants was judged likely to represent a technical artifact of the sequencing pipeline. A further reported finding was that TCR beta sequences accurately predicted the HLA-A and HLA-B alleles for most subjects in the first cohort. According to a later genetic analysis, donors in an Asian-associated ancestry cluster had fewer N-insertions in productive TCRs than the approximately 610-donor mean. HLA typing was unavailable for some donors at each locus, so association tests used only the typed subset. In a later analysis, HLA-associated TCR beta chains showed more clonal expansion and lower generation probabilities than non-associated chains that were equally common. It was suggested by the authors that the approach could potentially be generalized to other disease states and immunological phenotypes. A later analysis found that TCR association rates varied across HLA loci, with DRB1 alleles showing the most associated TCRs and HLA-C alleles the fewest. Three of the identified cytomegalovirus-associated TCR beta chains were confirmed in vitro to be specific for cytomegalovirus antigens. Strong co-occurrence of HLA alleles, especially DR and DQ, made assigning TCR associations to individual alleles difficult.

The library was produced with the immunoSEQ multiplex PCR assay. The multiplex PCR relied on a mix of 60 forward primers for TCR Vbeta segments and 13 reverse primers for TCR Jbeta segments. The CDR3 region of rearranged TCR beta genes was amplified from genomic DNA with a multiplex PCR assay. Amplified TCR beta libraries were sequenced as 87-base-pair reads on the Illumina HiSeq System. On the authors' methods: Across the 640 or so repertoires, a later analysis counted about 81 million unique TCR beta chains, 9.5 million to 12 million of which were shared by at least two donors. Raw reads were error-corrected and collapsed into unique sequences with a nearest-neighbor algorithm that merged closely related sequences to remove PCR and sequencing errors. CDR3 sequences were aligned to IMGT reference sequences to assign V, D and J gene segments. Each retained sequence needed at least a six-nucleotide match to both a V gene segment and a J gene segment. Rearrangements were called productive when the CDR3 lacked stop codons and stayed in frame with V and J; all others were non-productive. CDR3 was defined by IMGT convention, running from the second conserved V-encoded cysteine to the conserved J-encoded phenylalanine. In an earlier analysis of 550 to 650 of the donors, sequences lacking an unambiguous match to a single V gene segment were excluded. In an earlier analysis of a few hundred of the donors, V segments were called functional above 56.7% productive rearrangements and were called segregating when the between-donor standard deviation exceeded 5%. A statistical classification framework was built for diagnosing cytomegalovirus status from the catalog of TCR beta chain sequences. In a later analysis, TCR nucleotide sequences were compared against IMGT/GENE-DB human TR gene sequences so that V and J genes could be assigned. A later analysis assigned CDR3 sequences and most-parsimonious VDJ recombination scenarios with the TCRdist pipeline. In a later analysis, every TCR beta chain was defined by the combination of its CDR3 amino acid sequence and its V-gene family, and reads without a unique V-gene family were dropped. A later analysis removed 500 to 600 highly shared, low-generation-probability nucleotide sequences to deal with suspected cross-contamination and a sequencing artifact. In a later analysis, a clonal expansion index was calculated for each public chain from normalized within-repertoire ranks of inferred template counts. In a later analysis, generation probabilities were computed with a VDJ recombination model fitted to out-of-frame rearrangements, and the resulting probabilities were checked against IGoR. In a later analysis, TCR-TCR, TCR-HLA and TCR-CMV co-occurrence was scored with hypergeometric tests, and a repertoire-size bias correction was applied to TCR pairs. To estimate false discovery rates, a later analysis permuted the HLA or CMV assignments 20 times. In a later analysis, co-occurring TCRs were grouped using DBSCAN, with TCRdist sequence similarity added in when clustering inside HLA-allele-positive subsets. Co-occurrence clustering excluded repertoires with fewer than 30,000 or more than 120,000 public chains, plus five with anomalous nucleotide sharing. Not all clones reach the TCRdb copy of this immuneACCESS table, which keeps in-frame sequences only. Checked studies attribute under half of the gap to unresolved V genes and leave the rest unexplained. V, J and clone size reflect that table, while D and trimming were determined from the DNA. In this sample's table one finds approximately 110,000 clones. Approximately 0.93% of the sample is in the top ten clones.

A word on this clone: Its antigen is not yet known.

The material sequenced was PBMCs. The sequence was obtained from a man aged 18 to 30 in good health and CMV-seronegative.

The sequenced DNA: TGTGCCAGCAGCCGAGTTGAAGAGCAGTACTTC. It translates as CASSRVEEQYF. Here the chain combines TRBV5-6 and TRBJ2-7; confidence is insufficient to name the D gene. From the cysteine through the phenylalanine, the CDR3 covers 11 amino acids. The CDR3 DNA has 33 bases and is translated from base 1. From the germline V gene, CDR1 is SGHDT and CDR2 is YYEEEE. A distance of 9 bases separates the germline ends of V and J, which lose 4 bases and 7 bases respectively.